The count of the clone carrying this TCR beta chain is one. The sample comes from a study of blood T cell repertoires in COVID-19. V lost 9 bases, J lost 0 bases, and 8 bases stayed unmatched. CDR3 size: 15 residues. In germline, CDR1 is SGHAT, CDR2 FQNNGV. Produced via immunoSEQ multiplex PCR; TCRdb's table is partial and in-frame only. The table lists 150,000 or so clones, 80% to 90% of them singletons. Specimen: peripheral blood. The chain couples TRBV11-2 to TRBJ2-1, with TRBD2 identical over 7 bases. This clonotype was obtained from a man between 18 and 35 years old with COVID-19, enrolled during active disease. As DNA, the CDR3 is TGTGCCAGTACCCAGGGACTAAACTCCTACAATGAGCAGTTCTTC. Amino acid sequence: CASTQGLNSYNEQFF.